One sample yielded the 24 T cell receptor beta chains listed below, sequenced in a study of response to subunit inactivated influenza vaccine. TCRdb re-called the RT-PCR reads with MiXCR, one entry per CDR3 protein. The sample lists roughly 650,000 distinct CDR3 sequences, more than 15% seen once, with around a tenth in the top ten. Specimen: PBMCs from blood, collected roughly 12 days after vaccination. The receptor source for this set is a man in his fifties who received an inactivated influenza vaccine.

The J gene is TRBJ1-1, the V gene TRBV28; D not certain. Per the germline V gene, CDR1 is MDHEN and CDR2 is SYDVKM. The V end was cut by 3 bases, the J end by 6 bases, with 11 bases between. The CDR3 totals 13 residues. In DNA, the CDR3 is TGTGCCAGCAGTTTTTGGGGAAGGGCTGAAGCTTTCTTT. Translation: CASSFWGRAEAFF.

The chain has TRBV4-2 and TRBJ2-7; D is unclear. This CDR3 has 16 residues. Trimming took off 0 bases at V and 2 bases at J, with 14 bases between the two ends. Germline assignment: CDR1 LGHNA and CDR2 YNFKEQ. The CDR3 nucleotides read TGTGCCAGCAGCCAAGATTTGGCGGCAGGCGCCTACGAGCAGTACTTC. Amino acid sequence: CASSQDLAAGAYEQYF.

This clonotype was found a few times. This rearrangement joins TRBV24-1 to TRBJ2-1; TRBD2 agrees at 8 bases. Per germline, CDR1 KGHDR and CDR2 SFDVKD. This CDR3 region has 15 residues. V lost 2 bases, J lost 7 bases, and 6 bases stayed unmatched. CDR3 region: CATSDWGSGVNEQFF. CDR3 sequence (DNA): TGTGCCACCAGTGATTGGGGTAGCGGGGTAAATGAGCAGTTCTTC.

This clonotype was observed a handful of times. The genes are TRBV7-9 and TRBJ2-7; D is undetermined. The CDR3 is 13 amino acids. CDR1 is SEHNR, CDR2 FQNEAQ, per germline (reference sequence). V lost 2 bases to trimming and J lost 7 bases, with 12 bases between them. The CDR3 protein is CASSLLSPDEQYF. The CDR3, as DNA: TGTGCCAGCAGCTTACTCTCCCCTGATGAGCAGTACTTC.

The CDR3 here is CAISDLAGPTYNEQFF. CDR3 nucleotides: TGTGCCATCAGTGACCTAGCGGGTCCAACCTACAATGAGCAGTTCTTC. The rearrangement joins TRBV10-3 to TRBJ2-1; 8 positions agree with TRBD2. In germline, CDR1 is ENHRY, CDR2 SYGVKD. V dropped 3 bases and J dropped 2; count of bases not matched to a gene: 6. The CDR3 consists of 16 residues.

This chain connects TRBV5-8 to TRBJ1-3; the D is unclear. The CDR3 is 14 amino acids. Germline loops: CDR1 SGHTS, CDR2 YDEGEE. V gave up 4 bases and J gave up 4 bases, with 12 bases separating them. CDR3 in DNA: TGTGCCAGCAGCCAAGGCAGGAGAGGAAACACCATATATTTT. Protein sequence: CASSQGRRGNTIYF.

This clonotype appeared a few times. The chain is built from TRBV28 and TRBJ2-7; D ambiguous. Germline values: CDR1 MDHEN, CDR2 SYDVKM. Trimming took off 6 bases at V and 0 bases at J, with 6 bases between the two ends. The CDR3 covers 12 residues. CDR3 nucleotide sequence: TGTGCCAGCAGGCGCGCCTCCTACGAGCAGTACTTC. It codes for CASRRASYEQYF.

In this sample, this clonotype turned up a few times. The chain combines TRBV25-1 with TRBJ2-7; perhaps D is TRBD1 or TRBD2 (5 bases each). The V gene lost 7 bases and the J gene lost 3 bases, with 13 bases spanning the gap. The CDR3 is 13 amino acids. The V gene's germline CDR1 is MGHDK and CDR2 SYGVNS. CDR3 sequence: CASIAAGSYEQYF. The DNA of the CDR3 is TGTGCCAGCATCGCGGCAGGGAGCTACGAGCAGTACTTC.

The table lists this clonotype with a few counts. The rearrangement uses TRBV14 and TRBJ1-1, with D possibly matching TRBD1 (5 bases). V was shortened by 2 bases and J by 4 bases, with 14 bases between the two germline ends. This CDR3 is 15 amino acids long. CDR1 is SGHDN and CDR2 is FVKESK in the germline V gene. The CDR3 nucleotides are TGTGCCAGCAGCCAACAGGGCTTGACGGTCACTGAAGCTTTCTTT. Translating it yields CASSQQGLTVTEAFF.

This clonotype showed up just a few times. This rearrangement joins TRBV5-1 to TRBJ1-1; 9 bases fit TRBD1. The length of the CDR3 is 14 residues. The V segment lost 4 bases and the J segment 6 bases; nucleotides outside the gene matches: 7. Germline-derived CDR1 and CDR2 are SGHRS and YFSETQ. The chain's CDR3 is CASSPQGASPEAFF. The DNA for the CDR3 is TGCGCCAGCAGCCCACAGGGGGCGAGCCCTGAAGCTTTCTTT.

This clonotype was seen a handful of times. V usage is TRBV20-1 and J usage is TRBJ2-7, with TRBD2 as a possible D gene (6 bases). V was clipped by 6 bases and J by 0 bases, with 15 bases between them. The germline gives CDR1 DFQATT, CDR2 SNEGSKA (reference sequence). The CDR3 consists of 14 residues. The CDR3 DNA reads TGCAGTGCCCCGACGGAGGGAAGCTCCTACGAGCAGTACTTC. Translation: CSAPTEGSSYEQYF.

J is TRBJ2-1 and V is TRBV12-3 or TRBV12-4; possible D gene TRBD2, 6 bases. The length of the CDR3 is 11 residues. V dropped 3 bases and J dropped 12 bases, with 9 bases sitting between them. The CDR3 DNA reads TGTGCCAGCAGTTTCCCGGGAGCGCAGTTCTTC. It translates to CASSFPGAQFF.

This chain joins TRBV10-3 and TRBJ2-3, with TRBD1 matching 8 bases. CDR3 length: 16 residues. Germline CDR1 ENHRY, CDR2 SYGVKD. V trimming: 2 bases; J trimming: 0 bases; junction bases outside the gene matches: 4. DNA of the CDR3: TGTGCCATCAGTGAGGAGGACAGGGTGAGCACAGATACGCAGTATTTT. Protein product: CAISEEDRVSTDTQYF.

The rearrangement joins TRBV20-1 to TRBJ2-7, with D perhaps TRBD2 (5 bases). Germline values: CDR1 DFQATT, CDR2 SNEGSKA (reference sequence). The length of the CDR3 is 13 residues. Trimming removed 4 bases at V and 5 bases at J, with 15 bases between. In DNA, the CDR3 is TGCAGTGCTAAGAAGCCCCCGGGGAACGAGCAGTACTTC. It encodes CSAKKPPGNEQYF.

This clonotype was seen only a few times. Written as DNA, the CDR3 is TGTGCCAGCAGTTACTCAAGAATGAACACTGAAGCTTTCTTT. Translating it yields CASSYSRMNTEAFF. The rearrangement uses TRBV6-2 or TRBV6-3 and TRBJ1-1; D gene uncertain. The V and J ends lost 0 bases and 0 bases respectively, with 5 bases between them. CDR3 length equals 14 residues. Germline V gene lookup returns CDR1 MNHEY and CDR2 SVGEGT.

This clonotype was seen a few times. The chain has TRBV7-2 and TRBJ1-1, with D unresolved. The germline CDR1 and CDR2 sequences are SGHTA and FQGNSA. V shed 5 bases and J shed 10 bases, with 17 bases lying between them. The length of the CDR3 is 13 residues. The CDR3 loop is CASSNRARGGAFF. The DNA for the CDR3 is TGTGCCAGCAGCAACCGGGCGCGAGGCGGAGCTTTCTTT.

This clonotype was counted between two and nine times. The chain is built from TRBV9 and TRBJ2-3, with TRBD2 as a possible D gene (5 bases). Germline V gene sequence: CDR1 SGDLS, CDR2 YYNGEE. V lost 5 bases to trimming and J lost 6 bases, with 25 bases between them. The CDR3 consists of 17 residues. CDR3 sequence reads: CASSVVGRTREMDTQYF. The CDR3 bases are TGTGCCAGCAGTGTCGTTGGACGGACTCGCGAAATGGATACGCAGTATTTT.

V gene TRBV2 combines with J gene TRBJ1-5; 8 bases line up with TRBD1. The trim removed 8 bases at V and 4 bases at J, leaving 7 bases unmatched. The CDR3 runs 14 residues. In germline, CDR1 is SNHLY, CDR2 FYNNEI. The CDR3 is CASEIRTGNQPQHF. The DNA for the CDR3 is TGTGCCAGCGAAATAAGGACAGGGAATCAGCCCCAGCATTTT.

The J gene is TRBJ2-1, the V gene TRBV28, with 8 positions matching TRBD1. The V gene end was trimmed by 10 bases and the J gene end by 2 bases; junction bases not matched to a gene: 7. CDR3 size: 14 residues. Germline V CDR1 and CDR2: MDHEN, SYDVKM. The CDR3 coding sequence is TGTGCCACCGGGGGACAGGAGACCTACAATGAGCAGTTCTTC. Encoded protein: CATGGQETYNEQFF.

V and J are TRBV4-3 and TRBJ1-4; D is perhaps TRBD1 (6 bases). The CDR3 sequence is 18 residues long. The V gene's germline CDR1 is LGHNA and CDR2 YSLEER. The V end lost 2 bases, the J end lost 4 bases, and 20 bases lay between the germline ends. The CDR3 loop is CASSQRFGQRIDNEKLFF. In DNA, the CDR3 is TGCGCCAGCAGCCAAAGATTTGGACAGCGGATCGATAATGAAAAACTGTTTTTT.

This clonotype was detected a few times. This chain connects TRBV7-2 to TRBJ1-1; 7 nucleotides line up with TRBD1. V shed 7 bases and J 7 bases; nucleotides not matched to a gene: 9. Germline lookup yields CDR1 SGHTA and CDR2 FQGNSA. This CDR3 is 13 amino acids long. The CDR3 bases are TGTGCCAGCACTAATGACAGGGTCGGTGAAGCTTTCTTT. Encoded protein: CASTNDRVGEAFF.

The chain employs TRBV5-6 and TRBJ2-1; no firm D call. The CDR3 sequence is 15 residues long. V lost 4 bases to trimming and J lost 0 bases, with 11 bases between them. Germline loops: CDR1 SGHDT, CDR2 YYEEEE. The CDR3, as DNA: TGTGCCAGCAGCGCCGGAGTGAACTCCTACAATGAGCAGTTCTTC. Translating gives CASSAGVNSYNEQFF.

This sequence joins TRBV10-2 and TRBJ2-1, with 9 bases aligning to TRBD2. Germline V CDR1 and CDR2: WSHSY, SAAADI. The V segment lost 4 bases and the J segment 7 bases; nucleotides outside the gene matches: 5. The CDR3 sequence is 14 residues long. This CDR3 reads CASSGLAGSNEQFF. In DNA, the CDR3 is TGCGCCAGCAGTGGGCTAGCGGGAAGTAATGAGCAGTTCTTC.

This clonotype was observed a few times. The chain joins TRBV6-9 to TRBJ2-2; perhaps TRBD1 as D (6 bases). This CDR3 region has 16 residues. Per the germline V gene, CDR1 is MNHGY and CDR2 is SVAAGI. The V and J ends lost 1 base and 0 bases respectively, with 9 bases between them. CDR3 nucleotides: TGTGCCAGCAGTTATTGGCCAGGGGCGAACACCGGGGAGCTGTTTTTT. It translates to CASSYWPGANTGELFF.